Presented here are 29 T cell receptor beta chains from one specimen sequenced in a study of blood T cells in healthy people across ages. Using a J-beta primer mix together with a sample-barcoded 5' primer, a second PCR was run for about 6 to 12 cycles. TCRdb fed the 5' RACE reads into MiXCR, producing one record per CDR3 protein. The table lists about 830,000 distinct CDR3 sequences, 62% of them singletons. Sequencing was performed on blood. These receptors all stem from a man aged 30 to 39 in good health.

This clonotype has a handful of counts. This sequence joins TRBV7-2 and TRBJ2-7; D may be TRBD1 (5 bases). Germline V gene data show CDR1 as SGHTA and CDR2 as FQGNSA. This CDR3 region has 16 residues. The V end was cut by 0 bases, the J end by 0 bases, with 12 bases between. CDR3 DNA: TGTGCCAGCAGCTTAGCGGTGGGGCGACTCTCCTACGAGCAGTACTTC. Residues: CASSLAVGRLSYEQYF.

This clonotype appeared a few times. V and J are TRBV7-3 and TRBJ2-1, with 9 bases lining up with TRBD1. Trimming took 4 bases from V and 2 from J; bases not matched to a gene: 6. This CDR3 is 16 amino acids long. The germline gives CDR1 SGHTA, CDR2 FQGTGA. CDR3 nucleotides: TGTGCCAGCAGCTACAGCAGGACAGGGGCCTACAATGAGCAGTTCTTC. Protein sequence: CASSYSRTGAYNEQFF. Filled out from reference TRBV7-3 and TRBJ2-1, the complete variable domain reads GAGVSQTPSNKVTEKGKYVELRCDPISGHTALYWYRQSLGQGPEFLIYFQGTGAADDSGLPNDRFFAVRPEGSVSTLKIQRTERGDSAVYLCASSYSRTGAYNEQFFGPGTRLTVL.

The chain has TRBV7-2 and TRBJ2-7, with TRBD2 matching over 8 bases. Germline trimming cut 2 bases from V and 0 bases from J; bases unmatched to any gene: 6. The CDR3 spans 16 residues. Germline V gene sequence: CDR1 SGHTA, CDR2 FQGNSA. CDR3 DNA sequence: TGTGCCAGCAGCTTATTCGGGCGGGGGGCCTCCTACGAGCAGTACTTC. It translates to CASSLFGRGASYEQYF. The full variable domain, its missing parts supplied by reference TRBV7-2 and TRBJ2-7, is GAGVSQSPSNKVTEKGKDVELRCDPISGHTALYWYRQSLGQGLEFLIYFQGNSAPDKSGLPSDRFSAERTGGSVSTLTIQRTQQEDSAVYLCASSLFGRGASYEQYFGPGTRLTVT.

The V and J genes are TRBV29-1 and TRBJ1-3, with no clear D. Germline V gene sequence: CDR1 SQVTM, CDR2 ANQGSEA. The CDR3 runs to 14 residues. The ends were cut back, 5 bases at V and 3 bases at J, with 14 bases in the middle. This CDR3 is CSVPPGLGGNTIYF. DNA of the CDR3: TGCAGCGTTCCCCCCGGGTTGGGTGGAAACACCATATATTTT.

The V call is TRBV20-1, the J call TRBJ2-7; D might be TRBD2 (6 bases). The CDR3 sequence is 17 residues long. V gave up 2 bases and J gave up 2 bases, with 22 bases separating them. The germline CDR1 and CDR2 sequences are DFQATT and SNEGSKA (reference sequence). Here the CDR3 reads CSARSPGSPSWAYEQYF. In DNA, the CDR3 is TGCAGTGCTAGAAGTCCCGGGAGCCCCTCTTGGGCCTACGAGCAGTACTTC.

The J gene is TRBJ2-3, the V gene TRBV27; D possibly corresponds to TRBD2 (6 bases). The CDR3 spans 17 residues. Germline lookup yields CDR1 MNHEY and CDR2 SMNVEV (reference sequence). With 1 base removed from V and 2 bases from J, the gap between germline ends came to 16 bases. CDR3 nucleotides: TGTGCCAGCAGTTTATTGGGCATTGGGAGGTTCACAGATACGCAGTATTTT. Encoded protein: CASSLLGIGRFTDTQYF.

This clonotype has more than one count but fewer than ten. This chain joins TRBV4-3 and TRBJ2-1; 9 positions agree with TRBD2. V lost 5 bases, J lost 6 bases, and 11 bases stayed unmatched. This CDR3 has 16 amino acids. Germline values: CDR1 LGHNA, CDR2 YSLEER. The CDR3 reads CASSNQLAGGVNEQFF. CDR3 sequence (DNA): TGCGCCAGCAGCAACCAACTCGCGGGGGGGGTCAATGAGCAGTTCTTC.

Details on this clonotype: One end of the junction is discordant with germline, which a read error may explain. The rearrangement joins TRBV20-1 to TRBJ2-1, with 8 bases aligning to TRBD2. The germline V gene has CDR1 DFQATT and CDR2 SNEGSKA (reference sequence). The CDR3 is 19 residues long. CDR3 region: CSASSLGVSGGGQYSEQFF. The DNA for the CDR3 is TGCAGTGCTAGTTCCCTGGGGGTATCTGGCGGGGGGCAATACAGTGAGCAGTTCTTC.

This rearrangement joins TRBV11-2 to TRBJ2-3; tentatively, D is TRBD2 (6 bases). The CDR3 contains 16 residues. Germline V gene data show CDR1 as SGHAT and CDR2 as FQNNGV. V lost 5 bases, J lost 2 bases, and 17 bases lay in between. DNA for the CDR3: TGTGCCAGCAGCCCCCGCGGAGGGGAAACCACAGATACGCAGTATTTT. The encoded protein is CASSPRGGETTDTQYF.

This rearrangement joins TRBV6-5 to TRBJ2-6; no reliable D call. V was pared by 5 bases and J by 0 bases, with 11 bases between. The germline CDR1 and CDR2 sequences are MNHEY and SVGAGI. The length of the CDR3 is 16 residues. CDR3 DNA sequence: TGTGCCAGCAGTCCAGGACGGGTCTCTGGGGCCAACGTCCTGACTTTC. It is translated as CASSPGRVSGANVLTF.

The chain carries TRBV6-5 and TRBJ1-5; no clear D gene. CDR1 and CDR2 (germline): MNHEY, SVGAGI. The V end was cut by 2 bases, the J end by 7 bases, with 9 bases between. CDR3 length: 13 residues. CDR3 sequence reads: CASSYTAGQPQHF. CDR3 coding DNA: TGTGCCAGCAGTTACACGGCCGGACAGCCCCAGCATTTT.

This chain uses TRBV5-6 with TRBJ1-2; possible D gene TRBD1, 6 bases. Trimming took off 4 bases at V and 3 bases at J, with 13 bases between the two ends. Germline V CDR1 and CDR2: SGHDT, YYEEEE. The CDR3 is 14 residues long. DNA of the CDR3: TGTGCCAGCAGCACGGACAGAATTTACTATGGCTACACCTTC. Residues: CASSTDRIYYGYTF.

The V and J genes are TRBV7-2 and TRBJ1-2; D gene ambiguous. The CDR3 is made up of 15 amino acids. Trimming shortened V by 5 bases and J by 6 bases, and 19 bases separated the two germline ends. Germline V CDR1 and CDR2: SGHTA, FQGNSA. CDR3 loop: CASSPRQAVRNGYTF. The CDR3 DNA is TGTGCCAGCAGCCCTAGGCAGGCAGTACGGAATGGCTACACCTTC.

This clonotype has a count of ten or more. This rearrangement joins TRBV4-3 to TRBJ1-2; TRBD1 aligns across 7 bases. The ends lost 4 bases at V and 2 bases at J; junction bases unmatched: 4. Looked up from germline, CDR1 is LGHNA and CDR2 is YSLEER. The CDR3 is 14 amino acids. The CDR3 DNA reads as TGCGCCAGCAGCCCCCAGACAGGGAACTATGGCTACACCTTC. Translated, it gives CASSPQTGNYGYTF.

The rearrangement links TRBV6-2 or TRBV6-3 to TRBJ2-4; D gene unclear. The J call may be mistaken, given a closer DNA end match to TRBJ2-7. This CDR3 is 16 amino acids long. The germline V gene has CDR1 MNHEY and CDR2 SVGEGT. The CDR3 region has the DNA TGTGCCAGCACTGGTGGAGCTAGATTGAGCCTTTACGAGCAGTACTTC. Translating it yields CASTGGARLSLYEQYF.

This clonotype was recorded a few times. The chain is built from TRBV25-1 and TRBJ2-4, with D perhaps TRBD1 (5 bases). The J call is doubtful: the DNA matches TRBJ2-7 better. Germline V lookup: CDR1 MGHDK, CDR2 SYGVNS. The CDR3 length is 13 residues. This chain's CDR3 is CASTLGAFYEQYF. CDR3 DNA: TGTGCCAGCACTCTTGGGGCGTTCTACGAGCAGTACTTC.

The chain joins TRBV15 to TRBJ2-5; possible D gene TRBD1, 5 bases. Between the trimmed V and J ends, which lost 1 base and 4 bases, there was a span of 7 bases. The germline V gene encodes CDR1 LNHNV and CDR2 YYDKDF (reference sequence). The CDR3 runs to 13 residues. The CDR3 region is CATSRVRGETQYF. The CDR3 DNA sequence: TGTGCCACCAGCAGAGTTAGGGGAGAGACCCAGTACTTC.

This clonotype has only a few counts. The chain joins TRBV7-2 to TRBJ1-1, with D hard to call. V gave up 0 bases and J gave up 9 bases, with 14 bases separating them. Germline V CDR1 and CDR2: SGHTA, FQGNSA. The CDR3 totals 14 residues. The CDR3 region has the DNA TGTGCCAGCAGCTTAGCCCAGAAGGGCACGAAAGCTTTCTTT. It yields the protein CASSLAQKGTKAFF.

The chain combines TRBV9 with TRBJ2-1; 8 bases fit TRBD2. Trimming at V came to 7 bases and at J to 7 bases, leaving 13 bases not matched to a gene. CDR3 length: 15 amino acids. The V gene's germline CDR1 is SGDLS and CDR2 YYNGEE. The CDR3 loop is CASRPGGGERNEQFF. The CDR3, as DNA: TGTGCCAGCCGCCCCGGGGGGGGTGAGCGGAATGAGCAGTTCTTC.

The chain combines TRBV6-5 with TRBJ1-1, with no clear D. V was shortened by 2 bases and J by 2 bases, with 6 bases between the two germline ends. CDR3 length equals 13 residues. Germline V lookup: CDR1 MNHEY, CDR2 SVGAGI. CDR3 region: CASSYRYNTEAFF. The DNA of the CDR3 is TGTGCCAGCAGTTACAGGTATAACACTGAAGCTTTCTTT.

The V and J genes are TRBV20-1 and TRBJ2-5, with 10 bases identical to TRBD2. Germline CDR1 DFQATT, CDR2 SNEGSKA (reference sequence). The V segment lost 5 bases and the J segment 5 bases; nucleotides outside the gene matches: 11. CDR3 size: 15 residues. Here the CDR3 DNA reads TGCAGTGCTCCGAATCAGCGGGGGGGTGGTGAGACCCAGTACTTC. Residues: CSAPNQRGGGETQYF.

The chain employs TRBV4-3 and TRBJ2-1; TRBD2 agrees at 11 bases. The CDR3 has 17 amino acids. CDR1 and CDR2 from the germline V gene are LGHNA and YSLEER. The junction had 11 bases not matched to a gene; V was cut back by 0 bases and J by 10 bases. In nucleotides, the CDR3 is TGCGCCAGCAGCCAAGATTTCCTAGCGGGGGGCGTCAGGGAGCAGTTCTTC. Its protein product is CASSQDFLAGGVREQFF.

This sequence joins TRBV29-1 and TRBJ2-7; tentatively, D is TRBD1 (5 bases). Germline values: CDR1 SQVTM, CDR2 ANQGSEA. Trimming took off 4 bases at V and 6 bases at J, with 7 bases between the two ends. The CDR3 extends over 10 amino acids. DNA of the CDR3: TGCAGCGTTGGGGGCCGCGAGCAGTACTTC. It yields the protein CSVGGREQYF.

The genes are TRBV7-3 and TRBJ2-1, with D unresolved. The CDR3 contains 13 residues. Trimming left V 4 bases short and J 6 bases short, with 10 bases between. The germline V gene encodes CDR1 SGHTA and CDR2 FQGTGA. Written as DNA, the CDR3 is TGTGCCAGCAGCTCCCATTTTGGCAATGAGCAGTTCTTC. It yields the protein CASSSHFGNEQFF.

V gene TRBV6-2 or TRBV6-3 combines with J gene TRBJ2-5; 8 bases agree with TRBD1. TRBJ2-7 explains the end of the DNA better; the J call may be wrong. CDR1 and CDR2 from the germline V gene are MNHEY and SVGEGT. This CDR3 comprises 14 residues. The CDR3, as DNA: TGTGCCAACACCAGACAGGGGATCTCCTACGAGCAGTACTTC. Translating it yields CANTRQGISYEQYF.

This clonotype was detected only a few times. The genes are TRBV6-5 and TRBJ1-5; a possible D gene is TRBD1 (5 bases). Germline lookup yields CDR1 MNHEY and CDR2 SVGAGI. V was pared by 6 bases and J by 2 bases, with 14 bases between. The CDR3 runs 15 residues. CDR3 in DNA: TGTGCCAGCAGCCCCCAGGGCGGGGGCAATCAGCCCCAGCATTTT. Amino acid sequence: CASSPQGGGNQPQHF.

The rearrangement uses TRBV29-1 and TRBJ2-7, with 10 bases aligning to TRBD1. Losses at the gene ends were 3 bases for V and 3 bases for J; bases not matched to a gene: 8. CDR1 is SQVTM, CDR2 ANQGSEA, per germline. The CDR3 totals 15 residues. The CDR3 DNA is TGCAGCGTTGAGGGACAGGGGAGTTCAGGCTACGAGCAGTACTTC. As protein: CSVEGQGSSGYEQYF.

V usage is TRBV2 and J usage is TRBJ1-5; D is unclear. In germline, CDR1 is SNHLY, CDR2 FYNNEI. The V and J ends lost 1 base and 6 bases respectively, with 16 bases between them. The CDR3 totals 16 residues. CDR3 nucleotides: TGTGCCAGCAGTGAAGATAGTCCCTATGTGATTCAGCCCCAGCATTTT. The encoded protein is CASSEDSPYVIQPQHF.

The gene calls are TRBV20-1 and TRBJ1-1, with 10 bases fitting TRBD1. J was trimmed by 6 bases and V by 4 bases; bases with no gene match: 5. Germline-derived CDR1 and CDR2 are DFQATT and SNEGSKA (reference sequence). This CDR3 has 13 amino acids. The DNA of the CDR3 is TGCAGTGCTAAGACAGGGGGCTCTGCTGAAGCTTTCTTT. Protein product: CSAKTGGSAEAFF.